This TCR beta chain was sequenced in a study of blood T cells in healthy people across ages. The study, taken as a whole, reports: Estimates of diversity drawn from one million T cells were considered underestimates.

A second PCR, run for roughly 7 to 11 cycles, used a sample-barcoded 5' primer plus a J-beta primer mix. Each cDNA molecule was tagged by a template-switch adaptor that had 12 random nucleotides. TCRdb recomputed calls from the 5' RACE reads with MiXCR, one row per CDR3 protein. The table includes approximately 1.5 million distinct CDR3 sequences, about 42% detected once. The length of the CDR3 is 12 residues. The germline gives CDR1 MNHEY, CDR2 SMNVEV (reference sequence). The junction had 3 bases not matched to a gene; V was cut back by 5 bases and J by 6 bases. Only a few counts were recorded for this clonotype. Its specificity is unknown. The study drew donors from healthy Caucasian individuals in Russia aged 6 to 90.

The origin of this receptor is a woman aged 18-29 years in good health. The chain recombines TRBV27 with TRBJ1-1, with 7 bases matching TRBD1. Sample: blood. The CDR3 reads CASSTTGAEAFF. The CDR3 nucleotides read TGTGCCAGCAGTACAACAGGGGCTGAAGCTTTCTTT.